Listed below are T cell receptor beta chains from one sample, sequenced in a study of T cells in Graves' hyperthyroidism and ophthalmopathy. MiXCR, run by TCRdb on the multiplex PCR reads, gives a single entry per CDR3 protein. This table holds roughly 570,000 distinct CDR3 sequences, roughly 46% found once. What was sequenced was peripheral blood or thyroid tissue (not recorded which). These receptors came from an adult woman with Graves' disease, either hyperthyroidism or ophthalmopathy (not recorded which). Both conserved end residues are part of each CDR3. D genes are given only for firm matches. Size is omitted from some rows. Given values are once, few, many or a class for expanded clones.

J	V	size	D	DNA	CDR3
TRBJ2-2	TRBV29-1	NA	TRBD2	TGCAGCGTTGACAGCGGGAGGACCGGGGAGCTGTTTTTT	CSVDSGRTGELFF
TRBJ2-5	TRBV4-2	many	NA	TGTGCCAGCAGCCTAGAAACCGGGCCCTGGTACTTC	CASSLETGPWYF
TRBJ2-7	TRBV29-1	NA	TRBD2	TGCAGCGTCGTTAGCGGGGGGGCCGAAGGCGAGCAGTACTTC	CSVVSGGAEGEQYF
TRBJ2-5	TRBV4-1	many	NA	TGCGCCAGCAGCCAATCAAGGGCCTTCGGAGAGACCCAGTACTTC	CASSQSRAFGETQYF
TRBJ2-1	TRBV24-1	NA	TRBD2	TGTGCCACCAGTGGACTAGCGAGAGGATCGATCTACAATGAGCAGTTCTTC	CATSGLARGSIYNEQFF
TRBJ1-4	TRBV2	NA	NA	TGTGCCAGCAGTGAAAGACAGCAAGAAAAACTGTTTTTT	CASSERQQEKLFF
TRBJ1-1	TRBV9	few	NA	TGTGCCAGCAGCCCCCGGACGGTCATGAACACTGAAGCTTTCTTT	CASSPRTVMNTEAFF
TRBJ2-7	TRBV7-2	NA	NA	TGTGCCAGCAGCTCTATGGGAGGGGGGGAGCAGTACTTC	CASSSMGGGEQYF
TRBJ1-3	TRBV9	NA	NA	TGTGCCAGCAGCTCGACCACCGGGATGGCAAACACCATATATTTT	CASSSTTGMANTIYF
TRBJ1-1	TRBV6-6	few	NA	TGTGCCAGCAGCCCCGGGACCCGGGTAGGGAGCATTGAAGCTTTCTTT	CASSPGTRVGSIEAFF
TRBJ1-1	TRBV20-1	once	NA	TGCAGTGCCGGAGGAGGGCGCGGGAACACTGAAGCTTTCTTT	CSAGGGRGNTEAFF
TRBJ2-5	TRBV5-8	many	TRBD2	TGTGCCAGCAGCTTGGCCCGACTAGCGGGAGTTCCGAAGACCCAGTACTTC	CASSLARLAGVPKTQYF
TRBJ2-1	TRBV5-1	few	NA	TGCGCCAGCAGGGGTGCGGCAGAAAACAATGAGCAGTTCTTC	CASRGAAENNEQFF
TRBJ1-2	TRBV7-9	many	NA	TGTGCCAGCAGCTTATACAGGGTACACTTC	CASSLYRVHF
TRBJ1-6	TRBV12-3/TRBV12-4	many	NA	TGTGCCAGCAGTTTAGAATTCTCACCCCTCCACTTT	CASSLEFSPLHF
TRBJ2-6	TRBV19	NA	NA	TGTGCCAGTAGGACCACGGAAGCGGTCTATGGGGCCAACGTCCTGACTTTC	CASRTTEAVYGANVLTF
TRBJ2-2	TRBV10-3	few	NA	TGTGCCATCAGTGAGGAGAGCACCGGGGAGCTGTTTTTT	CAISEESTGELFF
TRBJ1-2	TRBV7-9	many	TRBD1	TGTGCCAGCAGCTACTCCGGGACAGGGGGACATGGCTACACCTTC	CASSYSGTGGHGYTF
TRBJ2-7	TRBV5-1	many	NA	TGCGCCAGCAGCTTGGTGCAGGGTGACTCCTACGAGCAGTACTTC	CASSLVQGDSYEQYF
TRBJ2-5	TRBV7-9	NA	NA	TGTGCCAGCAGCTTAGGGGCCTGGGTTGAAGAGACCCAGTACTTC	CASSLGAWVEETQYF
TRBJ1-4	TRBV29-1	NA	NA	TGCAGCGCCTCCGGGACGGCGGGTGAAAAACTGTTTTTT	CSASGTAGEKLFF
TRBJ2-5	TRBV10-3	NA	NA	TGTGCCATCAGTGAGTCTCGAGGGAAGTACCAAGAGACCCAGTACTTC	CAISESRGKYQETQYF
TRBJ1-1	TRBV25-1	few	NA	TGTGCCAGCAGTGAAATCGGCGCCAGCACAGAGGGCACTGAAGCTTTCTTT	CASSEIGASTEGTEAFF
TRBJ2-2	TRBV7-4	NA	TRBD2	TGTGCCAGCGGGGAGAGCGGGGATTGGGCCGGGGAGCTGTTTTTT	CASGESGDWAGELFF
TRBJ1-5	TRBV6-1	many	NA	TGTGCCAGCAGCGAAACCTGGGGCGAGCAGACACGCCAGCATTTT	CASSETWGEQTRQHF
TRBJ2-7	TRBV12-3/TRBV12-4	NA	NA	TGTGCCAGCAGCTCCAACATTGGGTACGAGCAGTACTTC	CASSSNIGYEQYF
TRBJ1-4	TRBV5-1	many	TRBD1	TGCGCCAGCAGCCCCGGACAGGGGAATGAAAAACTGTTTTTT	CASSPGQGNEKLFF
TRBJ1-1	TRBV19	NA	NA	TGTGCCAGTAGTATTACAGGCGGTCGGGCTGAAGCTTTCTTT	CASSITGGRAEAFF
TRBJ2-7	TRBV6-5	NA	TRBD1	TGTGCCAGCAGTTACCTGACAGGGGTCAGATACGAGCAGTACTTC	CASSYLTGVRYEQYF
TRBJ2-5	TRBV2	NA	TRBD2	TGTGCCACCGGGGGGGAGCGGGAGACCCAGTACTTC	CATGGERETQYF
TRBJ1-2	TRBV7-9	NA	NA	TGCGCCAGCAGCCTGGGGGAAGGTGGCTACACCTTC	CASSLGEGGYTF
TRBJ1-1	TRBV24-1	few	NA	TGTGCCACCAGTGATTTTAGGGGAGACAACACTGAAGCTTTCTTT	CATSDFRGDNTEAFF
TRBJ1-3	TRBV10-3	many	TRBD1	TGTGCCATCATCGACAGGGAAACTGGAAACACCATATATTTT	CAIIDRETGNTIYF
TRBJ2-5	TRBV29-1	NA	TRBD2	TGCAGCGGGACTAGCGGGAGTTTAGAGACCCAGTACTTC	CSGTSGSLETQYF
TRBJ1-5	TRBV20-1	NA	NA	TGCAGTGCTAGGTTAACCGGGAGGGCCTACGAGCATTTT	CSARLTGRAYEHF
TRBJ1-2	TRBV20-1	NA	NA	TGCAGTGCTAGCGGGGATGTCGGTGGCTACACCTTC	CSASGDVGGYTF
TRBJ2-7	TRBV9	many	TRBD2	TGTGCCAGCAGCGCGGGACTAGCGGGAGGGGGCTACGAGCAGTACTTC	CASSAGLAGGGYEQYF
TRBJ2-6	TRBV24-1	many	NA	TGTGCCACCAGTGCCCCGTCAACCTCTGGGGCCAACGTCCTGACTTTC	CATSAPSTSGANVLTF
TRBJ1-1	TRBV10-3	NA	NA	TGTGCCATCAGTGTATCTACAGGGTCTGAAGCTTTCTTT	CAISVSTGSEAFF
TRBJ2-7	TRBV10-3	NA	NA	TGTGCCATCACCGGGACGCCTTGGGACGAGCAGTACTTC	CAITGTPWDEQYF
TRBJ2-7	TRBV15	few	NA	TGTGCCACCAGCCCCAGGGGGGTTTCCTACGAGCAGTACTTC	CATSPRGVSYEQYF
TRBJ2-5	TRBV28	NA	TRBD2	TGTGCCAGCAGCGGACTAGCGTTAGAGACCCAGTACTTC	CASSGLALETQYF
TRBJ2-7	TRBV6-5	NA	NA	TGTGCCAGCAGTTTACTCAGGGGTGGCTACGGGCAGTACTTC	CASSLLRGGYGQYF
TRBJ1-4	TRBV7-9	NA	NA	TGTGCCAGCAGCCCAACCGCAGGCAGCGTCCGTTTTGAAAAACTGTTTTTT	CASSPTAGSVRFEKLFF
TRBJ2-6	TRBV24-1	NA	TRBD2	TGTGCCACCAGCCCCGGGGGGTCGTCTGGGGCCAACGTCCTGACTTTC	CATSPGGSSGANVLTF
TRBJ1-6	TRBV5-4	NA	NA	TGTGCCAGCAGCCCTAACAGGGTAGTAAATAATTCACCCCTCCACTTT	CASSPNRVVNNSPLHF
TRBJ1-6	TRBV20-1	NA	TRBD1	TGCAGTGCTAGAGAACAGGGGAATTCACCCCTCCACTTT	CSAREQGNSPLHF
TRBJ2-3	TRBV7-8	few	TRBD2	TGTGCCAGCAGCTTAAAGGGACTAGCGGGATGGGATACGCAGTATTTT	CASSLKGLAGWDTQYF
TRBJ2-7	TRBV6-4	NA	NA	TGTGCCAGCAAAGACGTGAGGAACTACGAGCAGTACTTC	CASKDVRNYEQYF
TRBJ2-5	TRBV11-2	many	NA	TGTGCCAGCAGCTTAGACGGGGCACTCCAAGAGACCCAGTACTTC	CASSLDGALQETQYF
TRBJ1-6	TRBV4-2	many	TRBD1	TGTGCCAGCAACCCCCGGGACAGGGATAATTCACCCCTCCACTTT	CASNPRDRDNSPLHF
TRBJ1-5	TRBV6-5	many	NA	TGTGCCAGCAGTCTTGGCCACAGTCCTTATAGCAATCAGCCCCAGCATTTT	CASSLGHSPYSNQPQHF
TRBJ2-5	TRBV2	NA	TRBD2	TGTGCCAGCCGGACGCTAGCGGGGAGGGAGACCCAGTACTTC	CASRTLAGRETQYF
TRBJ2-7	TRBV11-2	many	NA	TGTGCCAGCAGCTTAGTAATATACCCTACTAGTGCCGACGAGCAGTACTTC	CASSLVIYPTSADEQYF
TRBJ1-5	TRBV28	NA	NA	TGTGCCGAAGGGGGTGGTGATCAGCCCCAGCATTTT	CAEGGGDQPQHF
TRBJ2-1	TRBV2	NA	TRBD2	TGTGCCAGCAGTGTTCTAGCGGGCCCTCACAATGAGCAGTTCTTC	CASSVLAGPHNEQFF
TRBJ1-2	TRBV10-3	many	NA	TGTGCCATCAGTGAGAGGGTTGGTTATGGCTACACCTTC	CAISERVGYGYTF
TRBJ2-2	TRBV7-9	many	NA	TGTGCCAGCAGCTTAAGGTCGGGGAGGAGGAACACCGGGGAGCTGTTTTTT	CASSLRSGRRNTGELFF
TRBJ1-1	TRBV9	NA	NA	TGTGCCAGCAGGTCAGGAGGCAAAGCTTTCTTT	CASRSGGKAFF